These 3 T cell receptor beta chains were all obtained from the same sample, sequenced in a study of blood T cells in healthy people across ages. A second about 7 to 12 cycle PCR used barcoded and J-beta primers. MiXCR, run by TCRdb on the 5' RACE reads, gives a single entry per CDR3 protein. The sample lists fewer than 800,000 distinct CDR3 sequences, 45% to 50% occurring once. Sequenced material: blood. These receptors were taken from a woman aged 55-69 years in good health.

This chain links TRBV6-5 with TRBJ2-5; 7 bases are a match to TRBD2. The germline CDR1 and CDR2 sequences are MNHEY and SVGAGI. This CDR3 spans 13 amino acids. Trimming took 7 bases from V and 4 from J; bases not matched to a gene: 6. Here the CDR3 DNA reads TGTGCCAGCATTGAGCGGGGAGGAGAGACCCAGTACTTC. Its translation is CASIERGGETQYF.

V is TRBV7-2 and J is TRBJ2-3, with 12 bases lining up with TRBD2. CDR1 SGHTA and CDR2 FQGNSA come from the germline V gene. J gave up 7 bases and V 1 base, and 9 bases lay outside the gene matches. The CDR3 totals 17 residues. This CDR3 is CASSLESLAGGAYTQYF. CDR3 sequence (DNA): TGTGCCAGCAGCTTAGAATCACTAGCGGGGGGCGCGTATACGCAGTATTTT.

This clonotype came up once. At one boundary the junction diverges from the germline segment, which might be a read error. The V and J genes are TRBV28 and TRBJ2-1, with D possibly being TRBD2 (5 bases). This CDR3 is 14 amino acids long. CDR1 MDHEN and CDR2 SYDVKM come from the germline V gene. The CDR3 nucleotides are TGCGCCAGCACTCAGCGGTACCTTTACAATGAGCAGTTCTTC. It translates to CASTQRYLYNEQFF.